This TCR beta chain was documented in a study of cytomegalovirus exposure and HLA in healthy donors (dated by TCRdb to 2016 to 2017). With respect to the entire study: An earlier analysis of some 500 of the donors reported about 250 Gb of sequence data and 100 million to 130 million unique TCR beta sequences from 150 million to 200 million T cells. An early release covering about 600 HLA-typed donors comprised approximately 290 gigabases of sequencing data and around 86 million unique TCR sequences. Among the roughly 380 genotyped donors, 81% belonged to the genetic ancestry cluster associated with self-reported Caucasian donors. The study aimed to test whether cataloging public T cell receptors could reveal signatures of past pathogen exposure. Using immunosequencing, the study profiled T cell repertoires from about 610 subjects and related those repertoires to cytomegalovirus serostatus. Along with the roughly 670-subject first cohort, a separate validation cohort of over 90 different subjects was used. To predict cytomegalovirus infection status, the study brought together high-throughput TCR immunosequencing, statistical association of individual TCRs with disease status, and machine learning. A later analysis re-examined previously published TCR beta repertoires from just over 650 donors and added high-resolution HLA genotyping to investigate patterns of TCR occurrence. Rather than using new phenotypic data, the later analysis identified candidate immune exposures from TCR beta sequences and from how often those sequences occurred across donors. An earlier analysis of some 500 of the donors used high-throughput TCR beta sequencing to judge whether each TCR beta V gene segment behaved as functional or pseudogenic. Donor age, sex, ethnicity and CMV serostatus were compiled together with the repertoire data. A later genetic analysis used genome-wide SNP genotypes for about 65% of the 666 donors, treating that subset as a discovery cohort. All discovery cohort repertoires had been generated using a single sequencing platform. Class I and class II HLA loci were covered by the typing at four-digit resolution. The number of donors typed differed by locus, with about 620-630 for A, B, C, DRB1 and DQB1, more than 500 for DQA1, over 600 for DPA1, and 400 to 490 for DPB1. Roughly 5 DR-DQ haplotypes were handled as single units for association and clustering because linkage in the cohort was strong. Among some 400 genotyped donors of the cohort, an average of approximately 240,000 unique TCR beta nucleotide sequences was sequenced per donor, of which roughly 17% were non-productive. Summary of the overall study and its limitations: In this cohort, only TCR beta chains were sequenced, and detectable features were limited by the absence of alpha or paired-chain data. While some public TCRs were present in many individuals, most TCR sequences turned up only very rarely across donors. Because HLA typing was missing for some donors at each locus, association tests included only the typed subset. An earlier analysis of roughly 570 of the donors showed that most TCR beta V segments appeared in productive rearrangements either about 87% or about 30% of the time, which broadly matched IMGT annotations. The presence/absence analyses assumed that sequencing depth was roughly uniform across donors, and that assumption may not be true. Some IMGT-functional V segments, including TRBV6-2 and TRBV6-3, could not be distinguished by the 87-base-pair reads and were therefore excluded. Linkage disequilibrium might explain the correlated functional status among segregating V segments, but an unknown experimental factor could not be ruled out. In a later analysis, TCR association rates were found to vary across HLA loci, with the most associated TCRs seen for DRB1 alleles and the fewest for HLA-C alleles. Most CMV-associated TCR beta chains appeared to be HLA-restricted in a later analysis, and the HLA associations seemed to be driven largely by CMV exposure. A cluster of highly shared sequence variants was judged likely to represent a technical artifact of the sequencing pipeline. The classifier was reported to diagnose cytomegalovirus status with high specificity and sensitivity in both the original cohort and the validation cohort. When HLA alleles, especially DR and DQ, strongly co-occurred, attributing TCR associations to individual alleles was difficult. Roughly 17 rarely observed V segments, including chromosome 9 orphons, were excluded from the earlier analysis of a few hundred of the donors because counts were too low. In a later genetic analysis, a missense DCLRE1C variant was associated with V-gene and J-gene trimming of TCR beta chains, and the association was replicated in an independent cohort. For the cohort, immune exposure information was limited to CMV serostatus. In a later analysis, HLA-associated TCR beta chains were found to be more clonally expanded and to have lower generation probabilities than equally common non-associated chains. A total of about 180 TCR beta chains were listed by the study as associated with cytomegalovirus. According to the authors, the approach could potentially be generalized to other disease states and immunological phenotypes. At a false discovery rate of 0.05, a later analysis linked 16,951 TCR beta sequences to specific HLA alleles. In vitro tests confirmed that a few of the cytomegalovirus-associated TCR beta chains recognize cytomegalovirus antigens. According to a later analysis, parvovirus B19, influenza, CMV and Epstein-Barr virus appeared linked to several top co-occurrence clusters. Compared with the 666-donor mean, donors in an Asian-associated ancestry cluster had fewer N-insertions in productive TCRs, according to a later genetic analysis. A further reported finding was that TCR beta sequences accurately predicted the HLA-A and HLA-B alleles for most subjects in the first cohort.

The CDR3 runs 13 residues from the cysteine to the phenylalanine. Only CDR3 DNA remains: 39 bases, in frame from the first base. CDR1 and CDR2 are read off the germline V gene as SQVTM and ANQGSEA. V loses 3 bases of germline sequence and J loses 5 bases, and the interval between the two ends is 13 bases. On this clone itself: Its antigen is still unknown. The record has no base qualities; no much larger clone is one base away.

The cohort was made up of about 670 healthy bone marrow donors. Cohort members were all nominally healthy when sampled, although unrecorded immune exposures were likely present. The donor was CMV seropositive and belonged to the group of over 250 seropositive cohort members. A peripheral blood sample was collected from each donor, and TCR beta sequencing was performed on peripheral blood mononuclear cells. The Qiagen DNeasy Blood Extraction Kit was used to extract genomic DNA from the blood cell samples. Library preparation employed the immunoSEQ multiplex PCR assay. For the multiplex PCR, a mixture combining 60 forward primers for TCR Vbeta segments and 13 reverse primers for TCR Jbeta segments was used. A multiplex PCR assay on genomic DNA amplified the CDR3 region of rearranged TCR beta genes. On the Illumina HiSeq System, the amplified TCR beta libraries were sequenced as 87-base-pair reads. In the paper's pipeline: In a later analysis, tens of millions of unique TCR beta chains were counted across the 690 or so repertoires, and approximately 9.9 million of these chains were shared by at least two donors. To remove PCR and sequencing errors, raw reads were error-corrected and collapsed into unique sequences using a nearest-neighbor algorithm that merged closely related sequences. V, D and J gene segments were assigned by aligning CDR3 sequences to IMGT reference sequences. For a sequence to be retained, at least a six-nucleotide match to both a V gene segment and a J gene segment was required. A rearrangement was called productive if the CDR3 had no stop codons and remained in frame with V and J, and every other rearrangement was called non-productive. CDR3 was defined by IMGT convention, running from the second conserved V-encoded cysteine to the conserved J-encoded phenylalanine. In an earlier analysis of 587 of the donors, sequences lacking an unambiguous match to a single V gene segment were excluded. An earlier analysis of several hundred of the donors called V segments functional above 56.7% productive rearrangements and segregating when the between-donor standard deviation exceeded 5%. A statistical classification framework was built to diagnose cytomegalovirus status from the catalog of TCR beta chain sequences. In a later analysis, V and J genes were assigned by comparing TCR nucleotide sequences against IMGT/GENE-DB human TR gene sequences. In a later analysis, CDR3 sequences and most-parsimonious VDJ recombination scenarios were assigned using the TCRdist pipeline. In a later analysis, each TCR beta chain was defined by its CDR3 amino acid sequence together with its V-gene family, and reads without a unique V-gene family were excluded. As a way to deal with suspected cross-contamination and a sequencing artifact, a later analysis dropped 500 to 700 nucleotide sequences that were highly shared and had low generation probability. A later analysis calculated a clonal expansion index for each public chain from normalized within-repertoire ranks of inferred template counts. In a later analysis, generation probabilities were computed with a VDJ recombination model fitted to out-of-frame rearrangements, and the resulting probabilities were checked against IGoR. Hypergeometric tests were used in a later analysis to score TCR-TCR, TCR-HLA and TCR-CMV co-occurrence, with a repertoire-size bias correction applied to the TCR pairs. A later analysis estimated false discovery rates by permuting HLA or CMV assignments 20 times. A later analysis grouped co-occurring TCRs with DBSCAN, adding TCRdist sequence similarity when clustering within HLA-allele-positive subsets. Repertoires with fewer than 30,000 or more than 120,000 public chains, plus five repertoires with anomalous nucleotide sharing, were excluded from co-occurrence clustering. In TCRdb, the immuneACCESS table is reduced to in-frame sequences with V and J assigned. These tables do not hold every clone; where another copy was compared, an unresolved V gene accounts for under half, and the others remain unexplained. The V and J calls and clone size were taken over from that table, and D and trimming were inferred from the DNA. This sample is represented by under 150,000 clones; about 72% of them were singletons. The top ten clonotypes cover approximately 1.5% of the sample.

This receptor was taken from a man under 40 in good health and CMV-seropositive. Here the chain combines TRBV29-1 and TRBJ1-2; the D gene is not confidently resolved. Sequencing used PBMCs. The DNA sequence reads TGCAGCGTTGATCTTTCAGCGGAATATGGCTACACCTTC. Translated, this gives CSVDLSAEYGYTF.